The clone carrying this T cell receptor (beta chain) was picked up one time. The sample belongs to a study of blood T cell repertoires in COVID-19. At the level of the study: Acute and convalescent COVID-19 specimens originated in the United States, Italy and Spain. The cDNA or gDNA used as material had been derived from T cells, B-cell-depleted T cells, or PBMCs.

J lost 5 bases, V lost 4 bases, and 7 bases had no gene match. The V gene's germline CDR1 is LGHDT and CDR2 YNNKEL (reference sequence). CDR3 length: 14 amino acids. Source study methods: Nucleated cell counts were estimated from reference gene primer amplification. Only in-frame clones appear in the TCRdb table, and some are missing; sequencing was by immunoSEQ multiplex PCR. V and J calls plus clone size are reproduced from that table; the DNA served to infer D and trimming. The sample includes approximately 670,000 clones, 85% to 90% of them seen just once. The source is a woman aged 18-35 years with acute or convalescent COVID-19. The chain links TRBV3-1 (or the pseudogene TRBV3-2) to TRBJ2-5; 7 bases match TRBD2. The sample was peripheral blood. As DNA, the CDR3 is TGTGCCAGCAGCCCCCTCGGGGGGTACGAGACCCAGTACTTC. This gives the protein CASSPLGGYETQYF.